This T cell receptor beta chain is drawn from a study of neurological immune-mediated disorders. TCRdb reprocessed the 5' RACE reads via MiXCR and lists one record per CDR3 protein. The table includes roughly 75,000 distinct CDR3 sequences, 2.6% detected once. Germline V lookup: CDR1 SEHNR, CDR2 FQNEAQ (reference sequence). This CDR3 comprises 14 residues. This clonotype was observed many times. The receptor was derived from a woman between 25 and 40 years old with multiple sclerosis. Material: PBMCs. The chain combines TRBV7-9 with TRBJ2-3; 8 nucleotides agree with TRBD1. The CDR3 DNA follows: TGTGTCGGCGAAAAGCGGACAGGGCCAGATACGCAGTATTTT. Protein sequence: CVGEKRTGPDTQYF.